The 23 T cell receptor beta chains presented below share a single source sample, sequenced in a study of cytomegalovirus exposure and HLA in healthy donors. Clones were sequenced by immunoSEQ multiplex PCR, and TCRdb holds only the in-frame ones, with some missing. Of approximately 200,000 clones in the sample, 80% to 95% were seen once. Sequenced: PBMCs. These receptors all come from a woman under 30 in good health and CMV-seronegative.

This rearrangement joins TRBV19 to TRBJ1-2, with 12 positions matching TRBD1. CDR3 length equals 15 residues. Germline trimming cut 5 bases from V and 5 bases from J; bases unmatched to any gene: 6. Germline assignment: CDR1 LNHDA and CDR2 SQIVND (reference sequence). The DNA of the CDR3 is TGTGCCAGTAGTCTCGGGACAGGGGGCGATTATGGCTACACCTTC. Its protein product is CASSLGTGGDYGYTF.

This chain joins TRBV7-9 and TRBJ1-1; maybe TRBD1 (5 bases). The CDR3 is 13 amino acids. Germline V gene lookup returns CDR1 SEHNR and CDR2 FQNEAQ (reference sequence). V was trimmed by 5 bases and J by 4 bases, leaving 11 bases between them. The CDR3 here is CASSQGSSTEAFF. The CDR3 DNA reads TGTGCCAGCAGCCAGGGAAGTTCCACTGAAGCTTTCTTT.

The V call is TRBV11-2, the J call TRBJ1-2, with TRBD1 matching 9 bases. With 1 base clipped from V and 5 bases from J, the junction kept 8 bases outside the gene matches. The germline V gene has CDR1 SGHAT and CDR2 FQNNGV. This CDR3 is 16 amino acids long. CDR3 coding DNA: TGTGCCAGCAGCTTAGGACGGGACAGGGACAAATATGGCTACACCTTC. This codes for CASSLGRDRDKYGYTF.

The CDR3 here is CASSQKDPRGEKLFF. CDR3 nucleotide sequence: TGCGCCAGCAGTCAAAAGGACCCCAGGGGTGAAAAACTGTTTTTT. V is TRBV23-1 and J is TRBJ1-4; possibly TRBD1 for D (6 bases). TRBV23-1 is classed as an ORF, of uncertain function. With 2 bases removed from V and 7 bases from J, the gap between germline ends came to 14 bases. The CDR3 sequence is 15 residues long.

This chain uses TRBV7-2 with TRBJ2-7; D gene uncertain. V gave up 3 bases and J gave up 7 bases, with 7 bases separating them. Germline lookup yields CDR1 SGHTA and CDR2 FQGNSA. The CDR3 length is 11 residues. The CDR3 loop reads CASSFSQEQYF. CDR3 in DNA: TGTGCCAGCAGCTTTAGTCAAGAGCAGTACTTC.

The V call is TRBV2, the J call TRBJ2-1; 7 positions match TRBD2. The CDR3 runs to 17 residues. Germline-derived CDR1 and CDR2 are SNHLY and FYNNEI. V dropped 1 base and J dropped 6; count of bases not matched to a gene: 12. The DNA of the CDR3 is TGTGCCAGCAGTGAAGGCAGGTACGGCGGGAGTTTCAATGAGCAGTTCTTC. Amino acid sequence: CASSEGRYGGSFNEQFF.

This CDR3 reads CASSLWGEDRVGEETQYF. CDR3 nucleotides: TGTGCCAGCAGCTTATGGGGGGAAGACAGGGTAGGGGAAGAGACCCAGTACTTC. The chain uses TRBV13 and TRBJ2-5; perhaps TRBD1 as D (7 bases). Trimming removed 2 bases from V and 3 bases from J, with 22 bases in between. Germline assignment: CDR1 PRHDT and CDR2 FYEKMQ (reference sequence). CDR3 length equals 18 residues.

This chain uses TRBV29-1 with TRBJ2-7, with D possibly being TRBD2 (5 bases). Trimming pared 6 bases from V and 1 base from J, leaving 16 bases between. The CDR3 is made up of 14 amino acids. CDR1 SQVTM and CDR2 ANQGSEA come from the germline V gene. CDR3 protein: CSVLRESPSYEQYF. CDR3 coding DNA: TGCAGCGTGCTCCGGGAAAGCCCTTCCTACGAGCAGTACTTC.

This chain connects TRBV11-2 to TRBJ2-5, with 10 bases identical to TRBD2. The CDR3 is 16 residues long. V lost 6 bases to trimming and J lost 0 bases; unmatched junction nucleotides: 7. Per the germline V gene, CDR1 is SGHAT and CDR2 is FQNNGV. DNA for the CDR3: TGTGCCAGCAGACCATGGGGACTAGCGAACCAAGAGACCCAGTACTTC. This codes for CASRPWGLANQETQYF.

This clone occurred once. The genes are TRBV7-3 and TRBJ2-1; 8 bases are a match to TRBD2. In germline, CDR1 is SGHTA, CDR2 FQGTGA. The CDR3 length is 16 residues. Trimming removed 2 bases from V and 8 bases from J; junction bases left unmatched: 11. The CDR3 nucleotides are TGTGCCAGCAGCTTATTAGCGGGACGTCAATCAGATGAGCAGTTCTTC. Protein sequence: CASSLLAGRQSDEQFF.

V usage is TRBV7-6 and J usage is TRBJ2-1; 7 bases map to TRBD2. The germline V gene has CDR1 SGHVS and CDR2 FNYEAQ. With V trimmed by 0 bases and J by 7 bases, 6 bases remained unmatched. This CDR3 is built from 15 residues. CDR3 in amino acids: CASSLAGGPGNEQFF. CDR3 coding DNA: TGTGCCAGCAGCTTAGCGGGAGGGCCTGGGAATGAGCAGTTCTTC. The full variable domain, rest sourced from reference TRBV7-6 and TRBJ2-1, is GAGVSQSPRYKVTKRGQDVALRCDPISGHVSLYWYRQALGQGPEFLTYFNYEAQQDKSGLPNDRFSAERPEGSISTLTIQRTEQRDSAMYRCASSLAGGPGNEQFFGPGTRLTVL.

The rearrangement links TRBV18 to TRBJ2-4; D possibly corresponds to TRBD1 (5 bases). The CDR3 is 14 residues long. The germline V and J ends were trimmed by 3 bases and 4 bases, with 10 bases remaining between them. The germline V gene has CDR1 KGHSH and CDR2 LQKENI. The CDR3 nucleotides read TGTGCCAGCTCACCTCAGGGTGGTAAAAACATTCAGTACTTC. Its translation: CASSPQGGKNIQYF.

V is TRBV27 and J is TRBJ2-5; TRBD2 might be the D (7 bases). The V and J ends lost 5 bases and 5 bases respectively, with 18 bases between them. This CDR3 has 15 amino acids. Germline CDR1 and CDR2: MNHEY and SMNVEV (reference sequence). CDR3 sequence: CASSVGGAVRETQYF. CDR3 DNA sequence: TGTGCCAGCAGTGTAGGGGGGGCGGTTCGGGAGACCCAGTACTTC.

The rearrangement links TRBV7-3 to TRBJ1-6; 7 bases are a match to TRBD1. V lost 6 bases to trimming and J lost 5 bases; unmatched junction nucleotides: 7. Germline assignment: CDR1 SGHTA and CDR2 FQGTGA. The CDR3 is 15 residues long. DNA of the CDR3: TGTGCCAGCAGAGAACAGGGGCGGGATAATTCACCCCTCCACTTT. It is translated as CASREQGRDNSPLHF. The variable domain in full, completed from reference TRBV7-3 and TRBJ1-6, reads GAGVSQTPSNKVTEKGKYVELRCDPISGHTALYWYRQSLGQGPEFLIYFQGTGAADDSGLPNDRFFAVRPEGSVSTLKIQRTERGDSAVYLCASREQGRDNSPLHFGNGTRLTVT.

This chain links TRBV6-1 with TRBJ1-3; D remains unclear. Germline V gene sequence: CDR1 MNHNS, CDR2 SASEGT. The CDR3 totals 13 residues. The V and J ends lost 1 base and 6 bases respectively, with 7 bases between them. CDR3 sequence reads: CASSEGPENTIYF. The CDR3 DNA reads TGTGCCAGCAGTGAAGGCCCAGAAAACACCATATATTTT.

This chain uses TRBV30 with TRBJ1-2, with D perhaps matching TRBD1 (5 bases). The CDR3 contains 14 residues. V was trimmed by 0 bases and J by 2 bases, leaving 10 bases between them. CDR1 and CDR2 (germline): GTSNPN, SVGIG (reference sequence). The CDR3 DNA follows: TGTGCCTGGAGTGTATTAGGGGCGAACTATGGCTACACCTTC. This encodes CAWSVLGANYGYTF.

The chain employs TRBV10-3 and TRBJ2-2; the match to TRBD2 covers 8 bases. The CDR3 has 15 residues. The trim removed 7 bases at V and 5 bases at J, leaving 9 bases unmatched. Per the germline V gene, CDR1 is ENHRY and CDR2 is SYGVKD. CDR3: CAIKNSGRGTGELFF. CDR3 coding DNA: TGTGCCATCAAGAACAGCGGGAGAGGGACCGGGGAGCTGTTTTTT.

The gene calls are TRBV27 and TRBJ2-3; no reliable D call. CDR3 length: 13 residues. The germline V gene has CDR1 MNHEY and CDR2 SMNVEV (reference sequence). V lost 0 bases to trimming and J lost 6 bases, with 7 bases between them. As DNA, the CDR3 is TGTGCCAGCAGTTTATCCCCTATCGATACGCAGTATTTT. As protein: CASSLSPIDTQYF.

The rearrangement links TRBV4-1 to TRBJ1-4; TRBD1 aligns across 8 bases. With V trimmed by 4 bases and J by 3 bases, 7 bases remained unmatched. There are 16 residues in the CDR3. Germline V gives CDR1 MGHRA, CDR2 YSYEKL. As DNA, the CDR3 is TGCGCCAGCAGCCGAGACAGGGGAGAGGCTAATGAAAAACTGTTTTTT. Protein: CASSRDRGEANEKLFF.

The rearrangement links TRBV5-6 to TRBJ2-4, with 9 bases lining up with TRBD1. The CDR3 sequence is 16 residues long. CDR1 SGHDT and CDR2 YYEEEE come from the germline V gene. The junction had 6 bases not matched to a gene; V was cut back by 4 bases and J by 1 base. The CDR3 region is CASSSGQGIAKNIQYF. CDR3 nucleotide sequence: TGTGCCAGCAGCAGTGGACAGGGGATTGCCAAAAACATTCAGTACTTC.

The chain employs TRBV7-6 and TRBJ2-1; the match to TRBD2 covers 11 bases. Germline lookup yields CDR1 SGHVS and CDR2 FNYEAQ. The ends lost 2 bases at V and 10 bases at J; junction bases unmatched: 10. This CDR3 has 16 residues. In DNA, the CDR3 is TGTGCCAGCAGCTTACTTAGCGGGAGGGCCATCTGGGAGCAGTTCTTC. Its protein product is CASSLLSGRAIWEQFF.

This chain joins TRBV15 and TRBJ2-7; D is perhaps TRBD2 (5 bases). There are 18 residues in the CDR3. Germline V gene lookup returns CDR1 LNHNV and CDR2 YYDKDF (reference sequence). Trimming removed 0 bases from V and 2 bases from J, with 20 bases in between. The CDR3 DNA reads TGTGCCACCAGCAGAGATCCCCCGGGAACTTCTCGGCCCTACGAGCAGTACTTC. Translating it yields CATSRDPPGTSRPYEQYF.

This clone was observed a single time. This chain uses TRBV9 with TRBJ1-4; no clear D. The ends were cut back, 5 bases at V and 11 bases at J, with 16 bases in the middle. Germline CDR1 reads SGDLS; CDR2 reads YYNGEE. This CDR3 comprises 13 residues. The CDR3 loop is CASRSNGGEKLFF. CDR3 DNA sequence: TGTGCCAGCAGGTCGAATGGCGGCGAGAAACTGTTTTTT.